This T cell receptor (beta chain) was observed in a study of blood T cell repertoires in COVID-19. In the original workflow: How many nucleated cells were present was estimated from reference gene primer amplification. TCRdb's copy holds only in-frame clones and misses some; the assay was immunoSEQ multiplex PCR. The DNA gave D and trimming, while V, J and clone size come from that table. The sample includes more than 200,000 clones, 86% of them seen just once. This CDR3 has 13 residues. The ends were cut back, 2 bases at V and 1 base at J, with 4 bases in the middle. In germline, CDR1 is MNHNS, CDR2 SASEGT.

The chain joins TRBV6-1 to TRBJ2-3, with D uncertain. The material sequenced was PBMCs or T cells enriched from blood (not recorded which). The sequence derives from a middle-aged man who had recovered from COVID-19. In DNA form, the CDR3 reads TGTGCCAGCAGTGAACCGGGCACAGATACGCAGTATTTT. Its translation: CASSEPGTDTQYF.